This note documents a single T cell receptor beta chain sequence. Antigen specificity is unknown. TCRdb reanalyzed the 5' RACE reads, giving one entry per CDR3 protein sequence and no DNA. The repertoire table contains about 210,000 distinct CDR3 sequences. This specimen belongs to a study of monozygotic twins with inflammatory bowel disease. Overall study results and limits: By inverse Simpson index, TCRbeta diversity was lower in IBD patients than in healthy co-twins. Versus healthy twins, IBD patients showed fewer clonotypes shared with others, especially with disease activity.

The TCR sequence derives from a human donor with ulcerative colitis or Crohn's disease, or a healthy co-twin of an affected twin (not recorded which). The sequenced sample was blood.

CDR3 amino acids: CSGTRQGARDGYTF. The J gene is TRBJ1-2, the V gene TRBV29-1; TCRdb picks TRBD1, but there is no DNA to check that call. The CDR3 totals 14 residues. CDR1 and CDR2 from the germline V gene are SQVTM and ANQGSEA.